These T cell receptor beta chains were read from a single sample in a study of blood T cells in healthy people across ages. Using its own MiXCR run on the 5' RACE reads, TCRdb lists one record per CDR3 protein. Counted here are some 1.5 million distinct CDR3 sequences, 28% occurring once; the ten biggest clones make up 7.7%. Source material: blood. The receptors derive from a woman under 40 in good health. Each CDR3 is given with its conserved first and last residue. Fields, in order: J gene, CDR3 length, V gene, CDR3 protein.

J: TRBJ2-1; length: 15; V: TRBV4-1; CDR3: CASSQWGGGGDEQFF
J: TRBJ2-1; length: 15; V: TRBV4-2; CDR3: CASSQGVGSPYKQFF
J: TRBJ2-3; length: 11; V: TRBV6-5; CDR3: CASNRGDTQYF
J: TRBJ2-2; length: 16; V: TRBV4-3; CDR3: CASSQDYRGNTGELFF
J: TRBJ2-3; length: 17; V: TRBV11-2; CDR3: CASSLEGSGGALDTQYF
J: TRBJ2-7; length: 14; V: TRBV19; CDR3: CASSHTGTPYEQYF
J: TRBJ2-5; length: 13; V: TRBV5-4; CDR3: CASHSGVQETQYF
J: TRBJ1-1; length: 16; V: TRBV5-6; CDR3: CASSSTRALGDTEAFF
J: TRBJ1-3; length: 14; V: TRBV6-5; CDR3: CASSYGRVGNTIYF
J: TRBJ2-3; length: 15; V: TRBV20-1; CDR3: CSAGTSGTSTDTQYF
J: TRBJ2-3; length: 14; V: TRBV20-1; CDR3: CSARRGRGRDTQYF
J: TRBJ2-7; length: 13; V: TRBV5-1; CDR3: CASSFFEGDEQYF
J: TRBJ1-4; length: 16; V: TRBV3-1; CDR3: CASSQDRGLTNEKLFF
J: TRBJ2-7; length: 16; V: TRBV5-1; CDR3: CASSFSGTDPSYEQYF
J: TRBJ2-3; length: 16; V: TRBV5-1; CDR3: CASSLQRGASTDTQYF
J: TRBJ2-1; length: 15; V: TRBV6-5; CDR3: CASSYSGGTDNEQFF
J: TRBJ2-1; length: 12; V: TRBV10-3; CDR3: CAISEPAGEQFF
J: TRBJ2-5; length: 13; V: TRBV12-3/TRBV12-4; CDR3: CASSLGLLKTQYF
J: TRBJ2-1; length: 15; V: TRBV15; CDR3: CATSRDMDSYSEQFF
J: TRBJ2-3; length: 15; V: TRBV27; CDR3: CASSTADQVTDTQYF
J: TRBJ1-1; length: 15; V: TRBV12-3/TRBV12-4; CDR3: CASSPRGLVNTEAFF
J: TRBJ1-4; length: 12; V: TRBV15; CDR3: CATSRPNEKLFF
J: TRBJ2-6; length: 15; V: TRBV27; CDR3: CASRYTSSGANVLTF